The following is a T cell receptor beta chain sequence with its context. Antigen specificity is unknown. The data derive from a study of vaccination and CD4 T cells after COVID-19. Cultured CD4+ T cell DNA was sequenced using the Oncomine TCR Beta short-read assay. TCRdb re-derived calls from the PCR reads in MiXCR, one entry per CDR3 protein. Among about 26,000 distinct CDR3 sequences listed, 35% to 50% were seen once. There are 15 residues in the CDR3. Germline loops: CDR1 MDHEN, CDR2 SYDVKM. V lost 0 bases and J 6 bases, leaving 14 bases between the germline ends. Treatment indicated: roughly 10-day PBMC culture with coronavirus spike peptide pools or control peptides (ViraFEST assay).

The sequence derives from a human donor who had recovered from COVID-19. This chain connects TRBV28 to TRBJ1-1, with D tentatively TRBD1 (5 bases). The sequencing input was CD4+ T cells from blood, cultured in vitro. CDR3 in DNA: TGTGCCAGCAGTTTATGGTCTGGGGGAAGCTCTGAAGCTTTCTTT. This encodes CASSLWSGGSSEAFF.